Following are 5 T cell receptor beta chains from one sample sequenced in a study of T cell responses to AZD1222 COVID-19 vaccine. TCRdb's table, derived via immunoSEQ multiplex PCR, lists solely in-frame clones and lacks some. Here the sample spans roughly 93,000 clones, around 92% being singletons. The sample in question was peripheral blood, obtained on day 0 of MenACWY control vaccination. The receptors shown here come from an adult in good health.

CDR3 sequence reads: CASSLTRILGTGNSNQPQHF. The CDR3 DNA reads as TGTGCCAGCAGTTTAACGCGCATATTGGGAACAGGGAATAGCAATCAGCCCCAGCATTTT. The chain joins TRBV27 to TRBJ1-5; possibly TRBD1 for D (6 bases). V was cut by 2 bases and J by 0 bases, with 23 bases left in between. The CDR3 totals 20 residues. Germline CDR1 MNHEY, CDR2 SMNVEV (reference sequence).

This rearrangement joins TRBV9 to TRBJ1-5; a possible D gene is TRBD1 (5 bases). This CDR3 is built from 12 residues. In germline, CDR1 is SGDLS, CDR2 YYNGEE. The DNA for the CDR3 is TGTGGGGGCCCGGTTAGCAATCAGCCCCAGCATTTT. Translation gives CGGPVSNQPQHF.

This CDR3 reads CASSPDRDDLPYEQYF. CDR3 DNA sequence: TGTGCCAGCAGCCCGGATCGGGACGACCTACCCTACGAGCAGTACTTC. This chain links TRBV7-9 with TRBJ2-7, with D possibly called TRBD1 or TRBD2 (5 bases each). Trimming left V 5 bases short and J 2 bases short, with 19 bases between. Germline values: CDR1 SEHNR, CDR2 FQNEAQ (reference sequence). The CDR3 runs to 16 residues.

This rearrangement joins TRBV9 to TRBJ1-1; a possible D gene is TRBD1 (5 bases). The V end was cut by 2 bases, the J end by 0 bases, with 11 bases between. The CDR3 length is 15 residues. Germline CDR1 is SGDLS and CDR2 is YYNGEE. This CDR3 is CASSVEGLLNTEAFF. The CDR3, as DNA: TGTGCCAGCAGCGTTGAGGGGCTACTGAACACTGAAGCTTTCTTT.

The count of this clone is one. Here the CDR3 reads CASSLGGISNSPLHF. The CDR3 DNA is TGTGCCAGCAGCTTAGGCGGGATCAGTAATTCACCCCTCCACTTT. V and J are TRBV5-4 and TRBJ1-6; D uncertain. Trimming left V 2 bases short and J 6 bases short, with 12 bases between. The CDR3 totals 15 residues. Germline V gene lookup returns CDR1 SGHNT and CDR2 YYREEE (reference sequence).